This TCR beta chain was profiled in a study of PD-L1 blockade in urothelial cancer. Time point given: pretreatment peripheral blood. This clone was seen once. Germline loops: CDR1 MDHEN, CDR2 SYDVKM. The J segment lost 6 bases and the V segment lost 9 bases, leaving 13 bases of the junction unmatched. The CDR3 runs 16 residues. Clones were read by immunoSEQ multiplex PCR, and TCRdb kept only the in-frame ones, dropping some. The repertoire has tens of thousands of clones, about 82% of them found once; the top ten carry about 6.7%. This chain joins TRBV28 and TRBJ2-2, with TRBD1 matching over 10 bases. The receptor was isolated from a man in his forties or fifties with urothelial cancer. The specimen comprised PBMCs, sampled around atezolizumab (anti-PD-L1) treatment. Written as DNA, the CDR3 is TGTGCCAGTAGGGTCTTGGGGACAGGGGCTGCCGGGGAGCTGTTTTTT. Its protein is CASRVLGTGAAGELFF.